These T cell receptor beta chains were read from a single sample in a study of human T cells and chemical hapten exposure. MiXCR, run by TCRdb on the RACE reads, gives a single entry per CDR3 protein. The table lists roughly 90,000 distinct CDR3 sequences, under 13% of them singletons. The sample consisted of whole blood, taken in connection with sensitization to the hapten diphenylcyclopropenone (DPC). These receptors were taken from a woman in her 30s with alopecia areata. Some clones in this sample may be carry-over from other donors' samples. CDR3s include the opening cysteine and the closing phenylalanine or tryptophan. D genes are given only for firm matches. The size of a clone is reported for some rows only, either as once, few or many, or as a class for expanded clones.

V	size	D	J	CDR3	DNA
TRBV20-1	many	TRBD2	TRBJ2-7	CSALSGTSGRSSYEQYF	TGCAGTGCTTTGTCCGGGACTAGCGGGAGGAGCTCCTACGAGCAGTACTTC
TRBV2	many	.	TRBJ1-5	CASSEEQGANQPQHF	TGTGCCAGCAGTGAAGAACAGGGAGCCAATCAGCCCCAGCATTTT
TRBV30	many	.	TRBJ2-7	CAWSRGSFYEQYF	TGTGCCTGGAGTAGGGGCAGCTTCTACGAGCAGTACTTC
TRBV6-4	few	.	TRBJ2-3	CASSRDRLDTQYF	TGTGCCAGCAGCCGGGACCGCCTGGATACGCAGTATTTT
TRBV12-3/TRBV12-4	.	.	TRBJ2-7	CASSTGQVYEQYF	TGTGCCAGCAGTACCGGACAAGTCTACGAGCAGTACTTC
TRBV29-1	few	.	TRBJ1-5	CSAQGPNQPQHF	TGCAGCGCTCAGGGGCCAAATCAGCCCCAGCATTTT
TRBV6-1	.	TRBD1	TRBJ2-5	CASSGSGQGKETQYF	TGTGCCAGCAGTGGATCGGGACAGGGGAAAGAGACCCAGTACTTC
TRBV28	many	.	TRBJ1-2	CASRSSRGGVYRYTF	TGTGCCAGCAGATCCTCCAGAGGGGGGGTCTATCGCTACACCTTC
TRBV6-5	many	TRBD2	TRBJ2-2	CASSPGLAVRELFF	TGTGCCAGCAGTCCGGGACTAGCGGTCAGGGAGCTGTTTTTT
TRBV6-1	many	.	TRBJ2-1	CASSETTGLSSYNEQFF	TGTGCCAGCAGTGAAACAACAGGGCTCTCCTCCTACAATGAGCAGTTCTTC
TRBV7-6	few	TRBD2	TRBJ2-2	CASRASGSTGELFF	TGTGCCAGCAGAGCTAGCGGGAGTACCGGGGAGCTGTTTTTT
TRBV30	few	.	TRBJ2-2	CAWRSPRHSAAGELFF	TGTGCCTGGAGGTCGCCCCGGCATAGCGCGGCCGGGGAGCTGTTTTTT
TRBV7-8	.	.	TRBJ1-3	CASSLAGAGNTIYF	TGTGCCAGCAGCTTAGCAGGGGCTGGAAACACCATATATTTT
TRBV29-1	few	.	TRBJ1-1	CSAYRVRTEAFF	TGCAGCGCGTACAGGGTAAGGACTGAAGCTTTCTTT
TRBV12-3/TRBV12-4	few	.	TRBJ1-5	CASSLARESQPQHF	TGTGCCAGTAGTTTAGCGAGGGAGAGTCAGCCCCAGCATTTT
TRBV28	.	TRBD1	TRBJ1-5	CASSITGGAEPQHF	TGTGCCAGCAGTATAACAGGGGGCGCAGAGCCCCAGCATTTT
TRBV7-9	many	.	TRBJ2-7	CASSPFPGEIYEQYF	TGTGCCAGCAGCCCCTTCCCAGGGGAAATATACGAGCAGTACTTC
TRBV24-1	many	TRBD1	TRBJ1-5	CATSEGQGARQPQHF	TGTGCCACCAGTGAGGGACAGGGGGCGAGGCAGCCCCAGCATTTT
TRBV9	.	.	TRBJ1-4	CASSRSSGNEKLFF	TGTGCCAGCAGCCGATCTTCTGGGAACGAAAAACTGTTTTTT
TRBV28	few	.	TRBJ1-6	CASSLSPPGSNSPLHF	TGTGCCAGCAGTTTATCCCCGCCAGGGAGTAATTCACCCCTCCACTTT
TRBV2	many	.	TRBJ2-1	CASKYYNEQFF	TGTGCCAGCAAGTACTACAATGAGCAGTTCTTC
TRBV30	.	.	TRBJ1-3	CAWNTGNGNTIYF	TGTGCCTGGAACACAGGGAACGGAAACACCATATATTTT
TRBV5-1	.	.	TRBJ1-5	CASSLEGGFNQPQHF	TGCGCCAGCAGCTTGGAAGGGGGATTCAATCAGCCCCAGCATTTT
TRBV5-1	many	.	TRBJ2-3	CASSLGLAIADTQYF	TGCGCCAGCAGCTTAGGCCTAGCCATCGCAGATACGCAGTATTTT
TRBV29-1	few	TRBD2	TRBJ2-1	CSAVGTSGRMYEQFF	TGCAGCGCCGTGGGGACTAGCGGGAGAATGTATGAGCAGTTCTTC
TRBV4-3	few	TRBD2	TRBJ2-7	CASSQLAGGRYEQYF	TGCGCCAGCAGCCAACTAGCGGGAGGGCGCTACGAGCAGTACTTC
TRBV2	.	TRBD1	TRBJ2-2	CASKDRGSLTGELFF	TGTGCCAGCAAGGACAGGGGTAGCCTCACCGGGGAGCTGTTTTTT